The text below deals with one T cell receptor beta chain. Its antigen is not known. Per germline, CDR1 SNHLY and CDR2 FYNNEI. This CDR3 region has 13 residues. Trimming took 4 bases from V and 6 from J, leaving 10 bases between them. MiXCR, applied by TCRdb to the reads, yields one record per CDR3 protein. Here the sample spans about 60,000 distinct CDR3 sequences, 33% being singletons. The sample originates from a study of T cell repertoires in cytomegalovirus infection. Overall study: It was the public TCR beta signatures that indicated both CMV infection and matching HLA type. Whole-study results and caveats: Ex vivo, HLA-C-restricted CMV-specific TCR beta clonotypes prevailed over the rest of the response. Identification of carriers of CMV plus the relevant HLA was achieved through cumulative public TCR beta family frequency.

Sequencing was done on a sample of PBMCs, sequenced either directly or after in vitro stimulation (not recorded which). This TCR was sampled from a human donor in good health (CMV status not recorded). Some clones in this sample may be carry-over from other donors' samples. J is TRBJ1-5 and V is TRBV2, with D unresolved. The CDR3 region has the DNA TGTGCCAGCAGTGCTATGGCGGGTCAGCCCCAGCATTTT. This gives the protein CASSAMAGQPQHF.